One T cell receptor beta chain is described in this entry. Its antigen is currently unknown. Generated by immunoSEQ multiplex PCR, the TCRdb table keeps only in-frame clones and is missing some. The table has around 160,000 clones, around 88% seen once; the top ten hold less than 15%. This sample stems from a study of T cell responses to AZD1222 COVID-19 vaccine. Deletions cut 0 bases from V and 3 bases from J, with 11 bases between. Germline V CDR1 and CDR2: LGHNA, YSLEER. There are 15 residues in the CDR3. Study-wide results and caveats: Possibly, clonal diversity was underestimated; donors were largely white British and included more females. With two AZD1222 doses given, Spike-specific TCR breadth and depth both rose.

The sequencing here drew on peripheral blood, taken on day 0 of AZD1222 vaccination. The J gene is TRBJ1-1, the V gene TRBV4-3; D gene ambiguous. This TCR was recovered from an adult in good health. Written as DNA, the CDR3 is TGCGCCAGCAGCCAAGATTTAGCCCCCGACACTGAAGCTTTCTTT. It encodes CASSQDLAPDTEAFF.